This TCR beta chain was captured by sequencing in a study of monozygotic twins with inflammatory bowel disease. Study-level points and caveats: Lower sharing of clonotypes with other individuals was seen in IBD patients than in healthy twins. This was most marked in patients showing signs of disease activity.

CDR3 length equals 13 residues. Looked up from germline, CDR1 is MNHEY and CDR2 is SVGAGI. In regard to this clonotype: Its target is not known.

TCRdb reanalyzed the 5' RACE reads and collapses them to one entry per CDR3 protein, without DNA. The sample table sets out approximately 340,000 distinct CDR3 sequences. The source of this sequence is a human donor with ulcerative colitis or Crohn's disease, or a healthy co-twin of an affected twin (not recorded which). The rearrangement joins TRBV6-5 to TRBJ1-1; the D call from TCRdb, TRBD1, cannot be confirmed without DNA. The sample taken for sequencing was blood. The CDR3 loop is CASSPPNNAEAFF.